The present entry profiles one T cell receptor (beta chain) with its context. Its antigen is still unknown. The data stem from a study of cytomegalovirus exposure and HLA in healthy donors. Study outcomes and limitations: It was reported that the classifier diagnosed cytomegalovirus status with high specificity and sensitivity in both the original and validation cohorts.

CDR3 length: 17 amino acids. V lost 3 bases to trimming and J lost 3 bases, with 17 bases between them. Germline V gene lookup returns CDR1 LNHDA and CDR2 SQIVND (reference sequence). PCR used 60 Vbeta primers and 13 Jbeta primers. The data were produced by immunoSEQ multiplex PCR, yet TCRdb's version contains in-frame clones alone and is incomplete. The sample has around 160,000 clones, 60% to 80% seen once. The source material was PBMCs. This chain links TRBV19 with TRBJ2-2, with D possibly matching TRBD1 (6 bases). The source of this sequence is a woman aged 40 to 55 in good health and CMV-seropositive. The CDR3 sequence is CASSIGGLSGDTGELFF. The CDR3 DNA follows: TGTGCCAGTAGTATTGGGGGCCTATCTGGGGACACCGGGGAGCTGTTTTTT.